These 22 T cell receptor beta chains were sequenced from one sample in a study of shared clonotypes between healthy human individuals. The assay was immunoSEQ multiplex PCR, and TCRdb's table has in-frame clones only and misses some. There are millions of clones in the sample; approximately 92% occur only once, and around 0.15% lies in the top ten. The sample was naive CD4+ T cells sorted from blood. As to subset: CD45RA+ positively selected. The receptors here all came from a man between 18 and 35 years old in good health.

Regarding this clone: Additional DNA sequences in this sample encode the identical CDR3. The V gene is TRBV18, the J gene TRBJ1-1; D unclear. From germline, CDR1 is KGHSH and CDR2 LQKENI. V shed 1 base and J shed 1 base, with 4 bases lying between them. CDR3 length: 13 residues. The CDR3 is CASSPLKNTEAFF. In DNA form, the CDR3 reads TGTGCCAGCTCACCACTGAAGAACACTGAAGCTTTCTTT.

The chain recombines TRBV2 with TRBJ1-3; perhaps TRBD1 as D (6 bases). The germline V gene encodes CDR1 SNHLY and CDR2 FYNNEI. The CDR3 is 17 residues long. The V end lost 0 bases, the J end lost 2 bases, and 14 bases lay between the germline ends. Here the CDR3 reads CASSEAVGGLTGNTIYF. CDR3 nucleotides: TGTGCCAGCAGTGAAGCGGTGGGGGGCCTCACTGGAAACACCATATATTTT.

To note about this clone: The junction does not match germline at one end; this may be a read error. This sequence joins TRBV2 and TRBJ2-5; D may correspond to TRBD1 or TRBD2 (5 bases each). Germline CDR1 is SNHLY and CDR2 is FYNNEI. The CDR3 contains 17 residues. The CDR3 here is CASSEEGLVNPQETQYF. CDR3 in DNA: TGTGCCAGCAGCGAAGAGGGGCTAGTAAACCCCCAAGAGACCCAGTACTTC.

This chain links TRBV6-7 with TRBJ2-2; 7 bases fit TRBD1. TRBV6-7 is labeled an ORF, and its function is uncertain. The V and J ends lost 11 bases and 3 bases, in that order; junction bases with no gene match: 3. The CDR3 runs 12 residues. The chain's CDR3 is CAGQEYTGELFF. The CDR3 DNA reads TGTGCCGGACAGGAATACACCGGGGAGCTGTTTTTT.

This clone came up a few times. This chain links TRBV10-1 with TRBJ1-1, with TRBD1 identical over 7 bases. This CDR3 has 14 residues. Germline CDR1 reads WNHNN; CDR2 reads SYGVQD (reference sequence). V gave up 10 bases and J gave up 0 bases; unmatched junction bases: 8. The CDR3 is CATKKDRMNTEAFF. The CDR3 DNA sequence: TGCGCCACCAAAAAGGACAGGATGAACACTGAAGCTTTCTTT.

V is TRBV30 and J is TRBJ1-4; TRBD1 is a possible D gene (6 bases). Germline lookup yields CDR1 GTSNPN and CDR2 SVGIG (reference sequence). This CDR3 is built from 13 residues. The CDR3 nucleotides are TGTGCTCTGGGTGGGGGCCCGAATGAAAAACTGTTTTTT. Amino acid sequence: CALGGGPNEKLFF.

Comments on this clone: Additional DNA sequences in this sample encode the identical CDR3. DNA of the CDR3: TGTGCCAGCAGCCGAGGACCCACCTACGAGCAGTACTTC. It specifies CASSRGPTYEQYF. The chain combines TRBV7-2 with TRBJ2-7; D gene ambiguous. Trimming cost V 5 bases and J 2 bases, with 10 bases left between them. This CDR3 spans 13 amino acids. The germline CDR1 and CDR2 sequences are SGHTA and FQGNSA.

Worth noting for this clone: Other DNA sequences in this sample translate to the same CDR3. The gene calls are TRBV9 and TRBJ2-5; 8 bases match TRBD1. V shed 2 bases and J 1 base; nucleotides not matched to a gene: 1. This CDR3 region has 14 residues. In germline, CDR1 is SGDLS, CDR2 YYNGEE. The CDR3 bases are TGTGCCAGCAGCGTGGGGACAGGCCAAGAGACCCAGTACTTC. Amino acids: CASSVGTGQETQYF. Based on the CDR3 plus reference TRBV9 and TRBJ2-5, the full variable domain is DSGVTQTPKHLITATGQRVTLRCSPRSGDLSVYWYQQSLDQGLQFLIQYYNGEERAKGNILERFSAQQFPDLHSELNLSSLELGDSALYFCASSVGTGQETQYFGPGTRLLVL.

In its sample, this clone was seen a few times. V gene TRBV19 combines with J gene TRBJ1-5; TRBD1 matches 9 bases. After removal of 5 bases from V and 3 bases from J, the junction contained 11 bases not matched to a gene. Germline V CDR1 and CDR2: LNHDA, SQIVND (reference sequence). The CDR3 runs to 17 residues. The CDR3 here is CASSGPPGTGPNQPQHF. The DNA of the CDR3 is TGTGCCAGTAGTGGGCCCCCCGGGACAGGGCCCAATCAGCCCCAGCATTTT.

This chain links TRBV7-9 with TRBJ1-4, with 11 bases identical to TRBD1. V lost 3 bases and J lost 0; bases outside the gene matches: 9. Per the germline V gene, CDR1 is SEHNR and CDR2 is FQNEAQ (reference sequence). The CDR3 is 19 amino acids. CDR3 DNA: TGTGCCAGCAGCTTCACCGGGACAGGGGGACCTGCAACTAATGAAAAACTGTTTTTT. Encoded protein: CASSFTGTGGPATNEKLFF.

The J gene is TRBJ2-7, the V gene TRBV28, with no clear D. CDR3 length equals 11 residues. V lost 9 bases to trimming and J lost 4 bases, with 10 bases between them. From germline, CDR1 is MDHEN and CDR2 SYDVKM. The DNA for the CDR3 is TGTGCCAGTCGAACGCTTTACGAGCAGTACTTC. This sequence encodes CASRTLYEQYF.

The chain recombines TRBV6-5 with TRBJ1-3; TRBD1 matches at 8 bases. The CDR3 is 14 residues long. J gave up 1 base and V 6 bases, and 2 bases lay outside the gene matches. CDR1 MNHEY and CDR2 SVGAGI come from the germline V gene. CDR3 bases: TGTGCCAGCAGACGGACAGGGTCTGGAAACACCATATATTTT. Amino acid sequence: CASRRTGSGNTIYF.

In its sample, this clone was seen a few times. The CDR3 loop is CASSASGAFF. Written as DNA, the CDR3 is TGTGCCAGCAGTGCGTCCGGAGCTTTCTTT. The chain links TRBV6-4 to TRBJ1-1; no clear D gene. The V end was cut by 4 bases, the J end by 10 bases, with 7 bases between. Germline V gene data show CDR1 as MRHNA and CDR2 as SNTAGT. The CDR3 runs 10 residues.

The chain combines TRBV28 with TRBJ2-7, with D perhaps TRBD1 or TRBD2 (5 bases each). This CDR3 has 16 amino acids. Trimming shortened V by 4 bases and J by 2 bases, and 18 bases separated the two germline ends. Germline V lookup: CDR1 MDHEN, CDR2 SYDVKM. The CDR3 DNA follows: TGTGCCAGCAGTTCCGGGTACCTGGGGGAAACCTACGAGCAGTACTTC. As protein: CASSSGYLGETYEQYF. The complete variable domain, with remaining parts taken from reference TRBV28 and TRBJ2-7, reads DVKVTQSSRYLVKRTGEKVFLECVQDMDHENMFWYRQDPGLGLRLIYFSYDVKMKEKGDIPEGYSVSREKKERFSLILESASTNQTSMYLCASSSGYLGETYEQYFGPGTRLTVT.

This clone was seen just once. This chain links TRBV7-2 with TRBJ2-1; tentative D call: TRBD2 (6 bases). Deletions cut 1 base from V and 9 bases from J, with 13 bases between. The CDR3 sequence is 14 residues long. CDR1 and CDR2 from the germline V gene are SGHTA and FQGNSA. CDR3 DNA: TGTGCCAGCAGCTTAGGTGGGGGGAATACTGAGCAGTTCTTC. Protein product: CASSLGGGNTEQFF.

This chain joins TRBV5-1 and TRBJ2-1; 8 bases map to TRBD1. The V and J ends lost 4 bases and 7 bases, in that order; junction bases with no gene match: 7. Germline V lookup: CDR1 SGHRS, CDR2 YFSETQ. This CDR3 has 14 residues. CDR3 nucleotide sequence: TGCGCCAGCAGCCAGGGGACAGGCAAGAATGAGCAGTTCTTC. This encodes CASSQGTGKNEQFF. Based on the CDR3 plus reference TRBV5-1 and TRBJ2-1, the full variable domain is KAGVTQTPRYLIKTRGQQVTLSCSPISGHRSVSWYQQTPGQGLQFLFEYFSETQRNKGNFPGRFSGRQFSNSRSEMNVSTLELGDSALYLCASSQGTGKNEQFFGPGTRLTVL.

This clone occurred once. In DNA form, the CDR3 reads TGTGCCAGCAGTTCCAGACAGACCTCAGGCGAGCAGTACTTC. It encodes CASSSRQTSGEQYF. The chain uses TRBV27 and TRBJ2-7, with D perhaps TRBD1 (5 bases). The V and J ends lost 4 bases and 6 bases respectively, with 16 bases between them. CDR1 is MNHEY and CDR2 is SMNVEV in the germline V gene (reference sequence). The CDR3 runs 14 residues.

The chain joins TRBV19 to TRBJ1-1; no firm D call. Trimming cost V 8 bases and J 0 bases, with 10 bases left between them. This CDR3 region has 13 residues. The V gene's germline CDR1 is LNHDA and CDR2 SQIVND (reference sequence). CDR3 sequence: CASSRPMNTEAFF. CDR3 bases: TGTGCCAGTTCTAGGCCTATGAACACTGAAGCTTTCTTT. Filled out from reference TRBV19 and TRBJ1-1, the complete variable domain reads DGGITQSPKYLFRKEGQNVTLSCEQNLNHDAMYWYRQDPGQGLRLIYYSQIVNDFQKGDIAEGYSVSREKKESFPLTVTSAQKNPTAFYLCASSRPMNTEAFFGQGTRLTVV.

The chain uses TRBV19 and TRBJ1-6, with TRBD1 matching 11 bases. The trim removed 6 bases at V and 0 bases at J, leaving 7 bases unmatched. The CDR3 consists of 18 residues. Germline V gives CDR1 LNHDA, CDR2 SQIVND (reference sequence). The CDR3 sequence: CASRSGTGGASYNSPLHF. The CDR3 DNA reads as TGTGCCAGTAGATCCGGGACAGGGGGTGCCTCCTATAATTCACCCCTCCACTTT. Full variable domain (missing parts from reference TRBV19 and TRBJ1-6): DGGITQSPKYLFRKEGQNVTLSCEQNLNHDAMYWYRQDPGQGLRLIYYSQIVNDFQKGDIAEGYSVSREKKESFPLTVTSAQKNPTAFYLCASRSGTGGASYNSPLHFGNGTRLTVT.

The V call is TRBV11-2, the J call TRBJ2-7; 9 bases match TRBD1. Germline V gene data show CDR1 as SGHAT and CDR2 as FQNNGV. This CDR3 comprises 14 residues. The V and J ends lost 6 bases and 4 bases, in that order; junction bases with no gene match: 7. CDR3 region: CASRSQGALYEQYF. DNA for the CDR3: TGTGCCAGCAGGTCACAGGGGGCCCTTTACGAGCAGTACTTC. Complete variable domain (other parts from reference TRBV11-2 and TRBJ2-7): EAGVAQSPRYKIIEKRQSVAFWCNPISGHATLYWYQQILGQGPKLLIQFQNNGVVDDSQLPKDRFSAERLKGVDSTLKIQPAKLEDSAVYLCASRSQGALYEQYFGPGTRLTVT.

This rearrangement joins TRBV11-2 to TRBJ2-7, with 8 bases aligning to TRBD1. CDR1 is SGHAT, CDR2 FQNNGV, per germline. This CDR3 contains 15 residues. V shed 0 bases and J 1 base; nucleotides not matched to a gene: 2. Here the CDR3 reads CASSLDRGPSYEQYF. The CDR3 region has the DNA TGTGCCAGCAGCTTAGACAGGGGGCCATCCTACGAGCAGTACTTC.

CDR3 region: CATKSPTRTDTQYF. The CDR3 DNA sequence: TGTGCCACCAAATCCCCGACCCGCACAGATACGCAGTATTTT. The chain employs TRBV6-6 and TRBJ2-3; no definite D call. This CDR3 region has 14 residues. CDR1 and CDR2 (germline): MNHNY, SVGAGI (reference sequence). V was cut by 10 bases and J by 1 base, with 15 bases left in between.